A single sample is the source of the 14 T cell receptor beta chains below, sequenced in a study of molecular identifiers for immune sequencing clone quantification. Each CDR3 protein is one row after TCRdb ran MiXCR on the PCR reads. The data show around 470,000 distinct CDR3 sequences, about 22% seen once. The sequenced sample was naive CD8+ T cells from blood, with Jurkat cell RNA spiked in. The sample's subset: FACS-sorted CD8+CD4-CCR7+CD45RA+ naive T cells. The receptors stem from a human donor in good health. Some libraries in this study had Jurkat cell RNA spiked in.

A few counts support this clonotype. The rearrangement uses TRBV7-9 and TRBJ1-1; 8 bases agree with TRBD1. Per the germline V gene, CDR1 is SEHNR and CDR2 is FQNEAQ (reference sequence). The CDR3 extends over 16 amino acids. Losses at the gene ends were 2 bases for V and 3 bases for J; bases not matched to a gene: 8. This chain's CDR3 is CASSLPRTGSDTEAFF. The DNA of the CDR3 is TGTGCCAGCAGCTTACCGAGGACAGGGTCGGACACTGAAGCTTTCTTT.

This clonotype was seen only a few times. V is TRBV4-1 and J is TRBJ1-1, with a tentative D call TRBD1 (6 bases). The CDR3 sequence is 16 residues long. Trimming pared 1 base from V and 2 bases from J, leaving 14 bases between. Germline-derived CDR1 and CDR2 are MGHRA and YSYEKL. The CDR3 DNA follows: TGCGCCAGCAGCCAAGGACGACAGGTTGGCAACACTGAAGCTTTCTTT. It yields the protein CASSQGRQVGNTEAFF.

This clonotype was seen ten or more times. This chain connects TRBV7-8 to TRBJ2-3, with D unclear. This CDR3 has 15 residues. Trimming took off 2 bases at V and 3 bases at J, with 12 bases between the two ends. Germline lookup yields CDR1 SGHVS and CDR2 FQNEAQ. This CDR3 is CASSLHSRWTDTQYF. The CDR3, as DNA: TGTGCCAGCAGCTTACACTCTAGATGGACAGATACGCAGTATTTT. Looking up the rest from reference TRBV7-8 and TRBJ2-3 gives the full variable domain: GAGVSQSPRYKVAKRGQDVALRCDPISGHVSLFWYQQALGQGPEFLTYFQNEAQLDKSGLPSDRFFAERPEGSVSTLKIQRTQQEDSAVYLCASSLHSRWTDTQYFGPGTRLTVL.

A remark on this clonotype: Compared with germline, one end of the junction differs, possibly owing to a read error. The V call is TRBV27, the J call TRBJ2-2, with TRBD1 identical over 8 bases. The germline V gene has CDR1 MNHEY and CDR2 SMNVEV (reference sequence). The length of the CDR3 is 18 residues. The CDR3 DNA follows: TGTGCCCGCAGTTCTACCGCGGGACAGGTCGCCGGGGACGGGGAGCTGTTTTTT. As protein: CARSSTAGQVAGDGELFF.

At least ten counts were recorded for this clonotype. The rearrangement joins TRBV27 to TRBJ2-5; possibly TRBD2 for D (7 bases). Germline lookup yields CDR1 MNHEY and CDR2 SMNVEV (reference sequence). The V end lost 3 bases, the J end lost 9 bases, and 23 bases lay between the germline ends. The CDR3 extends over 16 amino acids. The CDR3 DNA is TGTGCCAGCAGTTTTTTAACGGGGGGCCCGGTGGCGGCCCAGTACTTC. The encoded protein is CASSFLTGGPVAAQYF.

The table lists this clonotype with a few counts. The chain carries TRBV7-9 and TRBJ2-7, with 7 bases aligning to TRBD2. The CDR3 length is 19 residues. Per the germline V gene, CDR1 is SEHNR and CDR2 is FQNEAQ (reference sequence). V lost 6 bases to trimming and J lost 0 bases; unmatched junction nucleotides: 20. CDR3 protein: CASSSYFDGTGTNSYEQYF. In DNA form, the CDR3 reads TGTGCCAGCAGTTCATACTTCGACGGGACCGGGACTAACTCCTACGAGCAGTACTTC. Full variable domain (missing parts from reference TRBV7-9 and TRBJ2-7): DTGVSQNPRHKITKRGQNVTFRCDPISEHNRLYWYRQTLGQGPEFLTYFQNEAQLEKSRLLSDRFSAERPKGSFSTLEIQRTEQGDSAMYLCASSSYFDGTGTNSYEQYFGPGTRLTVT.

This clonotype was seen repeatedly, ten times or more. V gene TRBV7-9 combines with J gene TRBJ1-1; D may be TRBD1 (6 bases). The CDR3 is 15 amino acids. Looked up from germline, CDR1 is SEHNR and CDR2 is FQNEAQ (reference sequence). V dropped 5 bases and J dropped 0 bases, with 13 bases sitting between them. Here the CDR3 reads CASSPSQGMNTEAFF. For the CDR3, the DNA is TGTGCCAGCAGCCCGTCCCAGGGGATGAACACTGAAGCTTTCTTT.

This clonotype has a count of ten or more. CDR3 DNA: TGTGCCAGCAGCCCGGGACAGGGTCTAAGAGTTACCCAGTACTTC. It translates to CASSPGQGLRVTQYF. The chain has TRBV27 and TRBJ2-5; 9 nucleotides agree with TRBD1. The CDR3 length is 15 residues. Per germline, CDR1 MNHEY and CDR2 SMNVEV (reference sequence). V was pared by 6 bases and J by 8 bases, with 13 bases of the junction left unmatched.

At least ten counts were recorded for this clonotype. The V and J genes are TRBV27 and TRBJ2-6; D is possibly TRBD1 or TRBD2 (5 bases each). V shed 5 bases and J shed 1 base, with 15 bases lying between them. CDR3 length: 17 amino acids. Per germline, CDR1 MNHEY and CDR2 SMNVEV (reference sequence). CDR3 residues: CASSPGTRVSGANVLTF. As DNA, the CDR3 is TGTGCCAGCAGTCCCGGGACGCGGGTGTCTGGGGCCAACGTCCTGACTTTC.

This clonotype was observed a handful of times. The chain recombines TRBV19 with TRBJ1-5; TRBD1 agrees at 7 bases. Germline CDR1 and CDR2: LNHDA and SQIVND (reference sequence). V lost 3 bases, J lost 0 bases, and 8 bases stayed unmatched. The CDR3 is 17 residues long. The CDR3 region is CASSISSGQYSNQPQHF. The CDR3 DNA reads TGTGCCAGTAGTATCTCATCGGGACAGTATAGCAATCAGCCCCAGCATTTT.

This clonotype was counted at least ten times. The V gene is TRBV28, the J gene TRBJ2-5; the D gene is possibly TRBD2 (6 bases). Germline V CDR1 and CDR2: MDHEN, SYDVKM. V lost 8 bases and J lost 2, with 12 bases in between. The CDR3 sequence is 13 residues long. The CDR3 here is CASGPTRQETQYF. The CDR3 DNA follows: TGTGCCAGCGGGCCGACTAGACAAGAGACCCAGTACTTC.

This chain connects TRBV12-3 or TRBV12-4 to TRBJ2-1; D gene unclear. This CDR3 contains 12 residues. Trimming shortened V by 3 bases and J by 5 bases, and 5 bases separated the two germline ends. This CDR3 is CASSLLHNEQFF. CDR3 nucleotide sequence: TGTGCCAGCAGTTTGCTGCACAATGAGCAGTTCTTC.

The chain employs TRBV20-1 and TRBJ2-5, with TRBD2 as a possible D gene (6 bases). Trimming cost V 5 bases and J 0 bases, with 10 bases left between them. The CDR3 contains 13 residues. CDR1 and CDR2 (germline): DFQATT, SNEGSKA (reference sequence). The chain's CDR3 is CSAGGSYQETQYF. The DNA of the CDR3 is TGCAGTGCTGGGGGGTCGTACCAAGAGACCCAGTACTTC.

As concerns this clonotype: This may arise from a read error, as a much more abundant clone is one base away. The CDR3 carries no conserved terminal phenylalanine or tryptophan, so it likely arises from a read error. The chain combines TRBV20-1 with TRBJ2-7; tentative D call: TRBD2 (5 bases). Germline loops: CDR1 DFQATT, CDR2 SNEGSKA (reference sequence). The V end was cut by 0 bases, the J end by 0 bases, with 18 bases between. The CDR3 spans 17 residues. The CDR3 reads CSARDLGEASLSYEQYL. CDR3 bases: TGCAGTGCTAGAGATCTCGGGGAAGCCTCCCTCTCCTACGAGCAGTACCTC.